The 13 T cell receptor beta chains reported below all come from one sample, sequenced in a study of T cell responses to AZD1222 COVID-19 vaccine. The protocol was immunoSEQ multiplex PCR, while the TCRdb copy is restricted to in-frame clones and leaves out a portion. The data show 70,000 to 95,000 clones, roughly 91% seen once. The input for sequencing was peripheral blood, taken 28 days after the second AZD1222 dose. All receptors derive from an adult who received the AZD1222 COVID-19 vaccine.

This chain uses TRBV7-2 with TRBJ1-5; maybe TRBD1 (6 bases). This CDR3 contains 14 residues. The germline V gene encodes CDR1 SGHTA and CDR2 FQGNSA. Trimming took 5 bases from V and 3 from J, leaving 11 bases between them. The CDR3 DNA is TGTGCCAGCAGCGCGGGACAAGTCAATCAGCCCCAGCATTTT. Its protein is CASSAGQVNQPQHF.

The V gene is TRBV28, the J gene TRBJ1-2; 9 bases align to TRBD1. The CDR3 has 14 residues. Germline assignment: CDR1 MDHEN and CDR2 SYDVKM. V shed 6 bases and J 6 bases; nucleotides not matched to a gene: 8. The CDR3 is CASSSGQGFNGYTF. The CDR3 nucleotides are TGTGCCAGCAGCTCCGGACAGGGGTTCAATGGCTACACCTTC.

The genes are TRBV18 and TRBJ1-1; unclear D gene. Per germline, CDR1 KGHSH and CDR2 LQKENI. Trimming took off 6 bases at V and 7 bases at J, with 12 bases between the two ends. The CDR3 length is 12 residues. The CDR3 nucleotides are TGTGCCAGCTCCTCCGGACGGTATGAAGCTTTCTTT. Protein: CASSSGRYEAFF.

For this clone: An end of the junction does not agree with germline; a read error may underlie this. The J gene is TRBJ1-5, the V gene TRBV6-1; D is unclear. The CDR3 length is 12 residues. Per germline, CDR1 MNHNS and CDR2 SASEGT. The CDR3 loop is CASTETYQPQHF. CDR3 sequence (DNA): TGTGCCAGCACTGAAACGTATCAGCCCCAGCATTTT.

The chain is built from TRBV5-1 and TRBJ1-1, with 8 bases aligning to TRBD1. The V gene's germline CDR1 is SGHRS and CDR2 YFSETQ. CDR3 length equals 14 residues. J lost 4 bases, V lost 3 bases, and 5 bases had no gene match. This chain's CDR3 is CASSYSGGLTEAFF. In DNA, the CDR3 is TGCGCCAGCAGCTATTCAGGGGGCCTCACTGAAGCTTTCTTT.

This chain connects TRBV7-9 to TRBJ1-1; D may be TRBD1 (5 bases). The CDR3 is 13 residues long. The germline V gene encodes CDR1 SEHNR and CDR2 FQNEAQ (reference sequence). Trimming pared 5 bases from V and 3 bases from J, leaving 10 bases between. The CDR3 nucleotides are TGTGCCAGCAGCACGGACATCTACACTGAAGCTTTCTTT. Translating gives CASSTDIYTEAFF.

V and J are TRBV7-9 and TRBJ1-1; D call uncertain. CDR1 SEHNR and CDR2 FQNEAQ come from the germline V gene (reference sequence). Trimming cost V 0 bases and J 0 bases, with 17 bases left between them. The CDR3 consists of 18 residues. The CDR3 is CASSLAGTARTVNTEAFF. Written as DNA, the CDR3 is TGTGCCAGCAGCTTAGCGGGCACCGCTCGGACGGTGAACACTGAAGCTTTCTTT.

This clone was found once. This rearrangement joins TRBV6-5 to TRBJ2-3; D is ambiguous. Trimming left V 5 bases short and J 8 bases short, with 8 bases between. The CDR3 covers 11 residues. In germline, CDR1 is MNHEY, CDR2 SVGAGI. The CDR3 DNA reads TGTGCCAGCAGTAATAGAAGTACGCAGTATTTT. Translated, it gives CASSNRSTQYF.

The chain uses TRBV5-1 and TRBJ1-5; no clear D. V lost 4 bases to trimming and J lost 9 bases, with 14 bases between them. The CDR3 contains 13 residues. Germline V CDR1 and CDR2: SGHRS, YFSETQ. The CDR3 reads CASSPPYVWPQHF. Here the CDR3 DNA reads TGCGCCAGCAGCCCCCCCTACGTTTGGCCCCAGCATTTT. The variable domain in full, with the rest retrieved from reference TRBV5-1 and TRBJ1-5, is KAGVTQTPRYLIKTRGQQVTLSCSPISGHRSVSWYQQTPGQGLQFLFEYFSETQRNKGNFPGRFSGRQFSNSRSEMNVSTLELGDSALYLCASSPPYVWPQHFGDGTRLSIL.

This chain links TRBV11-2 with TRBJ1-3; D not certain. The V and J ends lost 2 bases and 0 bases respectively, with 5 bases between them. This CDR3 has 14 residues. Germline-derived CDR1 and CDR2 are SGHAT and FQNNGV. Written as DNA, the CDR3 is TGTGCCAGCAGCTTATACAGCTCTGGAAACACCATATATTTT. This sequence encodes CASSLYSSGNTIYF.

The J gene is TRBJ2-7, the V gene TRBV7-7; a weak D match, TRBD1 (7 bases). The ends were cut back, 2 bases at V and 5 bases at J, with 10 bases in the middle. This CDR3 is built from 13 residues. CDR1 is SSHAT and CDR2 is FNYEAQ in the germline V gene (reference sequence). The CDR3 loop reads CASSLQGGDEQYF. DNA of the CDR3: TGTGCCAGCAGCTTACAGGGGGGCGACGAGCAGTACTTC.

The V gene is TRBV5-8, the J gene TRBJ1-5, with no clear D. This CDR3 has 11 amino acids. Trimming left V 5 bases short and J 12 bases short, with 12 bases between. Germline CDR1 is SGHTS and CDR2 is YDEGEE. Here the CDR3 DNA reads TGTGCCAGCAGTCTGCGCACGAACCAGCATTTT. This sequence encodes CASSLRTNQHF.

The chain joins TRBV7-2 to TRBJ1-2; tentative D call: TRBD1 (6 bases). The CDR3 totals 12 residues. Germline-derived CDR1 and CDR2 are SGHTA and FQGNSA. V lost 5 bases, J lost 4 bases, and 8 bases lay in between. The CDR3 here is CASSQDSYGYTF. The CDR3 nucleotides are TGTGCCAGCAGCCAGGACAGCTATGGCTACACCTTC.